The T cell receptor (beta chain) under discussion was sequenced for a study of Ad26.COV2.S vaccination and SARS-CoV-2 variants. Sequencing used immunoSEQ multiplex PCR; TCRdb keeps in-frame clones, though not all of them. The sample yields over 450,000 clones, roughly nine tenths seen once. Sample treatment: around 19 received Ad26.COV2.S at low or high dose, single or two shots; about 5 received placebo; per-sample allocation not given. The investigators took samples on day 63 after the first vaccine or placebo injection. Expressing Wuhan-strain SARS-CoV-2 spike, an Ad26 vector served as the vaccine. Looked up from germline, CDR1 is SGHNT and CDR2 is YYREEE (reference sequence). Trimming left V 0 bases short and J 4 bases short, with 4 bases between. The CDR3 sequence is 12 residues long.

The origin of this receptor is a person aged 18-60 years who received the Ad26.COV2.S COVID-19 vaccine or a placebo. This material consisted of peripheral blood, taken in a trial of Ad26.COV2.S vaccine versus placebo. The gene calls are TRBV5-4 and TRBJ1-1; the D is unclear. CDR3 residues: CASSLVGTEAFF. As DNA, the CDR3 is TGTGCCAGCAGCTTGGTCGGCACTGAAGCTTTCTTT. Using reference TRBV5-4 and TRBJ1-1 for the parts outside the CDR3, the full variable domain is ETGVTQSPTHLIKTRGQQVTLRCSSQSGHNTVSWYQQALGQGPQFIFQYYREEENGRGNFPPRFSGLQFPNYSSELNVNALELDDSALYLCASSLVGTEAFFGQGTRLTVV.